The 11 T cell receptor beta chains below were found in one sample sequenced in a study of blood T cell repertoires in COVID-19. The protocol was immunoSEQ multiplex PCR, while the TCRdb copy is restricted to in-frame clones and leaves out a portion. Of tens of thousands of clones listed, roughly 85% are singletons. Sequenced material: peripheral blood. The receptors come from a human donor in a cohort sampled during active COVID-19.

V gene TRBV18 combines with J gene TRBJ1-2; D may be TRBD1 (6 bases). V lost 4 bases, J lost 2 bases, and 8 bases lay in between. Germline lookup yields CDR1 KGHSH and CDR2 LQKENI. The CDR3 loop spans 13 amino acids. CDR3 bases: TGTGCCAGCTCACGGCAGGGGAACTATGGCTACACCTTC. Amino acids: CASSRQGNYGYTF.

The chain combines TRBV10-1 with TRBJ2-5; 15 bases fit TRBD2. Germline CDR1 reads WNHNN; CDR2 reads SYGVQD (reference sequence). The length of the CDR3 is 13 residues. J was trimmed by 9 bases and V by 6 bases; bases with no gene match: 2. CDR3 loop: CASSGLAGGPQYF. Here the CDR3 DNA reads TGCGCCAGCAGCGGACTAGCGGGAGGGCCCCAGTACTTC.

In its sample, this clone was seen once. The chain joins TRBV21-1 to TRBJ2-1; TRBD1 reflects the table's D call only, with no check against the DNA. TRBV21-1 is labeled a pseudogene. CDR3 length: 17 residues. The CDR3 bases are TGTGCCAGCAGCTCGCGAAAGAGGGGGATAGCTGACAATGAGCAGTTCTTC. Protein: CASSSRKRGIADNEQFF.

V gene TRBV27 combines with J gene TRBJ2-7; TRBD2 agrees at 10 bases. The germline V gene encodes CDR1 MNHEY and CDR2 SMNVEV (reference sequence). CDR3 length equals 16 residues. Trimming cost V 3 bases and J 1 base; bases outside gene matches: 6. DNA for the CDR3: TGTGCCAGCAGTTTCAGCGGGGGGGCAGTATCCTACGAGCAGTACTTC. Its translation: CASSFSGGAVSYEQYF.

This chain connects TRBV6-5 to TRBJ2-7, with D maybe TRBD1 (7 bases). CDR1 and CDR2 from the germline V gene are MNHEY and SVGAGI. Trimming shortened V by 4 bases and J by 4 bases, and 11 bases separated the two germline ends. This CDR3 is 13 amino acids long. CDR3 sequence (DNA): TGTGCCAGCAGTTTCCCAGGGGGGTACGAGCAGTACTTC. Encoded protein: CASSFPGGYEQYF.

The gene calls are TRBV5-6 and TRBJ2-1; possibly TRBD1 for D (6 bases). With 1 base removed from V and 7 bases from J, the gap between germline ends came to 18 bases. The germline V gene has CDR1 SGHDT and CDR2 YYEEEE. This CDR3 has 16 residues. In DNA, the CDR3 is TGTGCCAGCAGCTTGCTAAGGACAGCTGGTACAAATGAGCAGTTCTTC. It codes for CASSLLRTAGTNEQFF.

This chain's CDR3 is CASSLSSFPYNEQFF. CDR3 nucleotides: TGTGCCAGCAGTTTATCTAGCTTTCCCTACAATGAGCAGTTCTTC. V and J are TRBV27 and TRBJ2-1; D gene uncertain. Looked up from germline, CDR1 is MNHEY and CDR2 is SMNVEV (reference sequence). Trimming removed 0 bases from V and 2 bases from J, with 8 bases in between. This CDR3 has 15 amino acids.

The chain carries TRBV5-1 and TRBJ2-5, with 7 bases aligning to TRBD1. Trimming at V came to 4 bases and at J to 2 bases, leaving 8 bases not matched to a gene. The CDR3 is 15 residues long. The germline CDR1 and CDR2 sequences are SGHRS and YFSETQ. The chain's CDR3 is CASSGGQPRQETQYF. The DNA for the CDR3 is TGCGCCAGCAGCGGGGGACAGCCTAGACAAGAGACCCAGTACTTC.

This clone was counted a single time. The V call is TRBV19, the J call TRBJ2-3; D might be TRBD2 (5 bases). The CDR3 is made up of 14 amino acids. With 7 bases removed from V and 5 bases from J, the gap between germline ends came to 16 bases. CDR1 and CDR2 (germline): LNHDA, SQIVND (reference sequence). The CDR3 loop reads CASNSGRGIDTQYF. The CDR3 DNA reads as TGTGCCAGTAATTCGGGGAGAGGGATAGATACGCAGTATTTT. The variable domain in full, with the rest retrieved from reference TRBV19 and TRBJ2-3, is DGGITQSPKYLFRKEGQNVTLSCEQNLNHDAMYWYRQDPGQGLRLIYYSQIVNDFQKGDIAEGYSVSREKKESFPLTVTSAQKNPTAFYLCASNSGRGIDTQYFGPGTRLTVL.

This sequence joins TRBV5-1 and TRBJ1-6; TRBD1 aligns across 8 bases. Germline lookup yields CDR1 SGHRS and CDR2 YFSETQ. CDR3 length: 19 residues. V lost 3 bases, J lost 0 bases, and 11 bases stayed unmatched. CDR3 loop: CASSSGQGARSSYNSPLHF. In nucleotides, the CDR3 is TGCGCCAGCAGCTCAGGACAGGGCGCGAGAAGCTCCTATAATTCACCCCTCCACTTT.

This chain joins TRBV5-1 and TRBJ2-1, with 10 bases that match TRBD1. V shed 4 bases, J shed 4 bases, and the junction held 8 bases outside the gene matches. CDR3 length equals 16 residues. CDR1 and CDR2 from the germline V gene are SGHRS and YFSETQ. The CDR3 sequence is CASSTWDRGIYNEQFF. For the CDR3, the DNA is TGCGCCAGCAGCACCTGGGACAGGGGAATTTACAATGAGCAGTTCTTC.